These T cell receptor beta chains were read from a single sample in a study of blood T cell repertoires in COVID-19. Repertoires were generated with immunoSEQ multiplex PCR, while TCRdb's copy carries only in-frame clones and drops some. The sample gives about 210,000 clones, roughly four fifths of which show up once; approximately 12% is in the top ten. The sequenced material came from peripheral blood. The receptors were gathered from a woman aged 40 to 55 with acute or convalescent COVID-19. Each CDR3 is given with its conserved first and last residue. D genes are given only for firm matches. Clone size appears in some rows only: once, few, many, or a class for an expanded clone.

CDR3: CASSVLAVDTQYF
DNA: TGTGCCAGCAGCGTCCTAGCGGTAGATACGCAGTATTTT
V: TRBV9
size: .
D: TRBD2
J: TRBJ2-3

CDR3: CASSEGDWNEQFF
DNA: TGTGCCAGCAGTGAAGGAGATTGGAATGAGCAGTTCTTC
V: TRBV2
size: .
D: .
J: TRBJ2-1

CDR3: CASSPTRNQPQHF
DNA: TGTGCCAGCAGCCCTACCCGGAATCAGCCCCAGCATTTT
V: TRBV12-3/TRBV12-4
size: .
D: .
J: TRBJ1-5

CDR3: CSVGGSNQPQHF
DNA: TGCAGCGTTGGAGGCAGCAATCAGCCCCAGCATTTT
V: TRBV29-1
size: .
D: .
J: TRBJ1-5

CDR3: CASSLGAGGPYEQYF
DNA: TGTGCCAGCAGCTTGGGGGCGGGAGGGCCCTACGAGCAGTACTTC
V: TRBV5-4
size: .
D: TRBD2
J: TRBJ2-7

CDR3: CASSISGGAPDTQYF
DNA: TGTGCCAGTAGTATTAGCGGGGGGGCGCCAGATACGCAGTATTTT
V: TRBV19
size: .
D: TRBD2
J: TRBJ2-3

CDR3: CASSQGFANSPLHF
DNA: TGTGCCAGCAGCCAGGGGTTCGCCAATTCACCCCTCCACTTT
V: TRBV6-6
size: .
D: .
J: TRBJ1-6

CDR3: CASSRDRGRIYEQYF
DNA: TGTGCCAGCAGCCGCGACAGGGGGCGGATCTACGAGCAGTACTTC
V: TRBV6-5
size: .
D: TRBD1
J: TRBJ2-7

CDR3: CASSVAGTGGTLNTEAFF
DNA: TGTGCCAGCAGCGTAGCTGGGACAGGGGGCACCTTGAACACTGAAGCTTTCTTT
V: TRBV9
size: .
D: TRBD1
J: TRBJ1-1

CDR3: CASSGQGLYEQYF
DNA: TGTGCCAGCAGTGGCCAGGGGTTGTACGAGCAGTACTTC
V: TRBV2
size: .
D: .
J: TRBJ2-7

CDR3: CASSPTGDYGYTF
DNA: TGTGCCAGCAGTCCCACAGGGGACTATGGCTACACCTTC
V: TRBV6-4
size: .
D: TRBD1
J: TRBJ1-2

CDR3: CASSPPGLAYHNEQFF
DNA: TGTGCCAGCAGCCCCCCGGGACTAGCGTACCACAATGAGCAGTTCTTC
V: TRBV13
size: .
D: TRBD2
J: TRBJ2-1

CDR3: CASSLSRGQYMNTEAFF
DNA: TGTGCCAGCAGTTTATCCCGGGGACAGTACATGAACACTGAAGCTTTCTTT
V: TRBV27
size: .
D: TRBD1
J: TRBJ1-1

CDR3: CSVEKIHGQVVPDTQYF
DNA: TGCAGCGTTGAAAAGATTCACGGACAGGTGGTACCGGATACGCAGTATTTT
V: TRBV29-1
size: .
D: TRBD1
J: TRBJ2-3

CDR3: CASKQVGGPNYGYTF
DNA: TGTGCCAGCAAACAAGTGGGGGGTCCCAACTATGGCTACACCTTC
V: TRBV2
size: .
D: .
J: TRBJ1-2

CDR3: CAISAERGTYGYTF
DNA: TGTGCCATCAGTGCCGAGAGGGGGACCTATGGCTACACCTTC
V: TRBV10-3
size: .
D: .
J: TRBJ1-2

CDR3: CASSLSGGGRLHEQYF
DNA: TGTGCCAGCAGTTTATCAGGGGGCGGGAGGCTTCACGAGCAGTACTTC
V: TRBV27
size: .
D: .
J: TRBJ2-7

CDR3: CAISEAHRGNYGYTF
DNA: TGTGCCATCAGTGAGGCTCACAGGGGTAACTATGGCTACACCTTC
V: TRBV10-3
size: .
D: TRBD1
J: TRBJ1-2

CDR3: CASSYSVESQPQHF
DNA: TGTGCCAGCAGTTACTCGGTAGAAAGTCAGCCCCAGCATTTT
V: TRBV6-2/TRBV6-3
size: once
D: .
J: TRBJ1-5

CDR3: CASSLKARNEQFF
DNA: TGTGCCAGCAGCTTGAAGGCGCGGAATGAGCAGTTCTTC
V: TRBV11-3
size: .
D: .
J: TRBJ2-1

CDR3: CASGLDTSGRVTDTQYF
DNA: TGTGCTAGTGGTTTGGATACTAGCGGGAGGGTGACAGATACGCAGTATTTT
V: TRBV12-5
size: .
D: TRBD2
J: TRBJ2-3

CDR3: CASSLAWGGNEQFF
DNA: TGTGCCAGCAGCTTAGCTTGGGGCGGCAATGAGCAGTTCTTC
V: TRBV7-9
size: .
D: .
J: TRBJ2-1

CDR3: CSVVGQGKSQYEQYF
DNA: TGCAGCGTTGTTGGACAGGGAAAATCCCAATACGAGCAGTACTTC
V: TRBV29-1
size: .
D: TRBD1
J: TRBJ2-7

CDR3: CASSDWGDRGPPLHF
DNA: TGTGCCAGCAGTGATTGGGGGGACAGGGGGCCACCCCTCCACTTT
V: TRBV25-1
size: .
D: TRBD1
J: TRBJ1-6

CDR3: CASSTLRTGGGSGANVLTF
DNA: TGTGCCAGTAGTACCTTACGGACAGGGGGCGGCTCTGGGGCCAACGTCCTGACTTTC
V: TRBV19
size: .
D: TRBD1
J: TRBJ2-6

CDR3: CASRKNREGSYEQYF
DNA: TGTGCCAGCAGAAAGAACAGGGAGGGGTCCTACGAGCAGTACTTC
V: TRBV6-5
size: .
D: .
J: TRBJ2-7

CDR3: CASSYTYRRDQDEQYF
DNA: TGTGCCAGCAGTTACACTTATAGGAGGGATCAGGACGAGCAGTACTTC
V: TRBV6-5
size: few
D: .
J: TRBJ2-7

CDR3: CASSEAPGGGVTDTQYF
DNA: TGTGCCAGCAGCGAGGCCCCAGGCGGGGGAGTCACAGATACGCAGTATTTT
V: TRBV9
size: .
D: TRBD2
J: TRBJ2-3

CDR3: CASSEAGDSHYGYTF
DNA: TGTGCCAGCAGTGAAGCGGGGGACAGTCACTATGGCTACACCTTC
V: TRBV2
size: .
D: TRBD1
J: TRBJ1-2

CDR3: CASIRSLETQYF
DNA: TGTGCCAGCATAAGGAGTTTGGAGACCCAGTACTTC
V: TRBV2
size: .
D: .
J: TRBJ2-5

CDR3: CASSWTSYTGELFF
DNA: TGCGCCAGCAGCTGGACTAGCTACACCGGGGAGCTGTTTTTT
V: TRBV5-1
size: .
D: TRBD2
J: TRBJ2-2

CDR3: CASSLEGAPNQPQHF
DNA: TGCGCCAGCAGCTTGGAGGGGGCGCCCAATCAGCCCCAGCATTTT
V: TRBV5-1
size: .
D: TRBD1
J: TRBJ1-5

CDR3: CASSIVAGNEKLFF
DNA: TGTGCCAGCAGCATCGTCGCGGGTAATGAAAAACTGTTTTTT
V: TRBV6-5
size: .
D: .
J: TRBJ1-4

CDR3: CASSSTGTYEQYF
DNA: TGTGCCAGCAGCTCTACAGGAACCTACGAGCAGTACTTC
V: TRBV3-1/TRBV3-2
size: .
D: .
J: TRBJ2-7

CDR3: CSVGHGVSGNTIYF
DNA: TGCAGCGTTGGTCACGGAGTCTCTGGAAACACCATATATTTT
V: TRBV29-1
size: .
D: .
J: TRBJ1-3

CDR3: CASSLAPRTSGGNAGLTDTQYF
DNA: TGTGCCAGCAGCTTAGCGCCCCGGACTAGCGGGGGTAACGCAGGGTTGACAGATACGCAGTATTTT
V: TRBV7-7
size: .
D: TRBD2
J: TRBJ2-3

CDR3: CASSLRGQLADTQYF
DNA: TGTGCCAGCAGCTTAAGGGGGCAGCTAGCAGATACGCAGTATTTT
V: TRBV13
size: .
D: TRBD1
J: TRBJ2-3

CDR3: CASSLRRDKGNNEQFF
DNA: TGCGCCAGCAGCTTACGCAGGGACAAGGGCAACAATGAGCAGTTCTTC
V: TRBV5-1
size: once
D: .
J: TRBJ2-1

CDR3: CSASLGGSNSPLHF
DNA: TGCAGTGCTAGTCTCGGGGGTTCCAATTCACCCCTCCACTTT
V: TRBV20-1
size: .
D: .
J: TRBJ1-6

CDR3: CASSSGQVGNTIYF
DNA: TGTGCCAGCAGTTCCGGACAGGTTGGAAACACCATATATTTT
V: TRBV6-5
size: .
D: TRBD1
J: TRBJ1-3

CDR3: CASSSSGRPYNEQFF
DNA: TGTGCCAGCAGCTCTAGCGGGAGACCCTACAATGAGCAGTTCTTC
V: TRBV14
size: once
D: TRBD2
J: TRBJ2-1

CDR3: CASSQVIFRGSYEQYF
DNA: TGCGCCAGCAGCCAAGTTATCTTCAGGGGATCCTACGAGCAGTACTTC
V: TRBV4-1
size: .
D: .
J: TRBJ2-7

CDR3: CASSLSVLAGALAREQYF
DNA: TGTGCCAGCAGCTTATCAGTGCTAGCGGGGGCCCTAGCGCGGGAGCAGTACTTC
V: TRBV13
size: .
D: TRBD2
J: TRBJ2-7

CDR3: CASSPRGRELFF
DNA: TGTGCCAGCAGCCCCAGGGGGCGGGAGCTGTTTTTT
V: TRBV3-1/TRBV3-2
size: few
D: TRBD1
J: TRBJ2-2

CDR3: CASGLLSGGSTTDTQYF
DNA: TGTGCCAGCGGGTTGTTGTCTGGCGGGAGTACAACAGATACGCAGTATTTT
V: TRBV5-6
size: once
D: TRBD2
J: TRBJ2-3

CDR3: CAWKGGQQETQYF
DNA: TGTGCCTGGAAGGGGGGACAGCAAGAGACCCAGTACTTC
V: TRBV30
size: .
D: .
J: TRBJ2-5

CDR3: CASSQEPGTGGVYGYTF
DNA: TGCGCCAGCAGCCAAGAACCCGGGACAGGGGGCGTCTATGGCTACACCTTC
V: TRBV4-1
size: .
D: TRBD1
J: TRBJ1-2

CDR3: CATSIWTGGSYNEQFF
DNA: TGTGCCACCAGCATTTGGACAGGGGGCTCCTACAATGAGCAGTTCTTC
V: TRBV15
size: .
D: TRBD1
J: TRBJ2-1

CDR3: CASSLFRALNSPLHF
DNA: TGTGCCAGCAGCTTGTTCAGGGCCCTTAATTCACCCCTCCACTTT
V: TRBV5-8
size: once
D: .
J: TRBJ1-6

CDR3: CASRYGAGGYNEQFF
DNA: TGTGCCAGCAGGTACGGGGCGGGGGGATACAATGAGCAGTTCTTC
V: TRBV5-8
size: .
D: TRBD2
J: TRBJ2-1